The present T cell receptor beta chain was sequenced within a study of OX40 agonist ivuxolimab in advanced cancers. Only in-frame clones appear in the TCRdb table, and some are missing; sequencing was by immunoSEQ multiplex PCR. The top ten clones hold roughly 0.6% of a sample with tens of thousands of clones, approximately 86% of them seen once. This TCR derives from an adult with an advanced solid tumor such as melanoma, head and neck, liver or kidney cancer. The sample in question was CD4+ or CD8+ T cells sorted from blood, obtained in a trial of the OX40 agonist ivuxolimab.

DNA of the CDR3: TGTGCCAGCAGCTCGAGGTACTTCAACGACTATGGCTACACCTTC. Residues: CASSSRYFNDYGYTF. The rearrangement links TRBV6-1 to TRBJ1-2; unclear D gene. CDR1 and CDR2 from the germline V gene are MNHNS and SASEGT. The CDR3 has 15 residues. V lost 6 bases to trimming and J lost 3 bases, with 17 bases between them.